A single sample gave rise to the 18 T cell receptor beta chains below, sequenced in a study of cytomegalovirus exposure and HLA in healthy donors. Primers included in the PCR were 60 Vbeta and 13 Jbeta primers. Data came from immunoSEQ multiplex PCR; TCRdb stores just in-frame clones and leaves some out. This table holds some 84,000 clones, 77% found once. Sequencing was carried out using PBMCs. The source is a boy aged 5-17 years in good health and CMV-seronegative.

This chain links TRBV9 with TRBJ1-2, with D tentatively TRBD1 (5 bases). This CDR3 contains 13 residues. V was trimmed by 4 bases and J by 2 bases, leaving 9 bases between them. In germline, CDR1 is SGDLS, CDR2 YYNGEE. The CDR3 coding sequence is TGTGCCAGCAGCCCCGGGGGAAACTATGGCTACACCTTC. This sequence encodes CASSPGGNYGYTF.

This chain joins TRBV10-2 and TRBJ2-7, with D possibly TRBD2 on 5 matching bases. This CDR3 region has 14 residues. From germline, CDR1 is WSHSY and CDR2 SAAADI. V was trimmed by 9 bases and J by 0 bases, leaving 15 bases between them. The CDR3 DNA follows: TGCGCCAGTAGCCAAGCGGTCCTCTCCTACGAGCAGTACTTC. It codes for CASSQAVLSYEQYF.

The chain links TRBV7-2 to TRBJ2-1, with D perhaps matching TRBD1 (6 bases). This CDR3 is built from 18 residues. The germline V and J ends were trimmed by 5 bases and 2 bases, with 22 bases remaining between them. Germline V gene sequence: CDR1 SGHTA, CDR2 FQGNSA. The CDR3 is CASSLLHLGAGPYNEQFF. DNA of the CDR3: TGTGCCAGCAGCCTACTACACCTGGGGGCAGGGCCCTACAATGAGCAGTTCTTC.

The chain joins TRBV11-2 to TRBJ2-7, with 10 bases identical to TRBD1. CDR3 length equals 14 residues. Germline CDR1 reads SGHAT; CDR2 reads FQNNGV. V shed 2 bases and J 6 bases; nucleotides not matched to a gene: 4. CDR3 region: CASSLTGQGGEQYF. CDR3 coding DNA: TGTGCCAGCAGCTTAACCGGACAGGGGGGCGAGCAGTACTTC.

The V and J genes are TRBV28 and TRBJ1-3; possible D gene TRBD1, 5 bases. The CDR3 contains 13 residues. Trimming removed 8 bases from V and 6 bases from J, with 14 bases in between. Germline V gene sequence: CDR1 MDHEN, CDR2 SYDVKM. The CDR3 nucleotides read TGTGCCAGCCAACCCAGGGCGGCAAACACCATATATTTT. Its protein is CASQPRAANTIYF.

The V gene is TRBV6-5, the J gene TRBJ2-7; D possibly corresponds to TRBD1 (5 bases). This CDR3 is 14 amino acids long. The germline V gene encodes CDR1 MNHEY and CDR2 SVGAGI. The V end was cut by 6 bases, the J end by 6 bases, with 18 bases between. The CDR3 is CASRFQGIEREQYF. Here the CDR3 DNA reads TGTGCCAGCAGATTCCAGGGAATTGAACGCGAGCAGTACTTC.

V and J are TRBV28 and TRBJ1-3, with D perhaps TRBD1 (5 bases). The V gene lost 3 bases and the J gene lost 2 bases, with 8 bases spanning the gap. The germline CDR1 and CDR2 sequences are MDHEN and SYDVKM. CDR3 size: 14 residues. CDR3 in DNA: TGTGCCAGCAGTTTCAAGACAGCTGGAAACACCATATATTTT. Translating gives CASSFKTAGNTIYF.

V gene TRBV4-1 combines with J gene TRBJ2-3; 7 bases are shared with TRBD2. Germline V lookup: CDR1 MGHRA, CDR2 YSYEKL. This CDR3 has 16 residues. Trimming took 0 bases from V and 3 from J; bases not matched to a gene: 6. Here the CDR3 DNA reads TGCGCCAGCAGCCAAGATTTGGGGGGAGGGACAGATACGCAGTATTTT. It codes for CASSQDLGGGTDTQYF.

This sequence joins TRBV30 and TRBJ1-5; 10 bases align to TRBD1. The germline gives CDR1 GTSNPN, CDR2 SVGIG (reference sequence). V lost 2 bases to trimming and J lost 6 bases; unmatched junction nucleotides: 13. CDR3 length: 17 amino acids. This chain's CDR3 is CAWSPIRTGTGAQPQHF. CDR3 nucleotide sequence: TGTGCCTGGAGTCCCATACGGACCGGGACAGGGGCTCAGCCCCAGCATTTT.

V is TRBV4-1 and J is TRBJ1-6; D uncertain. Germline V gene sequence: CDR1 MGHRA, CDR2 YSYEKL. The CDR3 is 15 amino acids. The V end was cut by 2 bases, the J end by 8 bases, with 13 bases between. The CDR3 protein is CASSQTIVADSPLHF. The CDR3 nucleotides are TGCGCCAGCAGCCAAACTATTGTAGCGGATTCACCCCTCCACTTT.

The chain carries TRBV5-6 and TRBJ1-2, with D possibly matching TRBD1 (5 bases). V lost 0 bases and J lost 0, with 12 bases in between. The CDR3 loop spans 16 amino acids. Germline V gene lookup returns CDR1 SGHDT and CDR2 YYEEEE. CDR3: CASSLAQGPANYGYTF. As DNA, the CDR3 is TGTGCCAGCAGCTTGGCCCAGGGTCCGGCTAACTATGGCTACACCTTC.

This clone showed up just once. This chain joins TRBV19 and TRBJ1-5; 7 positions agree with TRBD1. Germline lookup yields CDR1 LNHDA and CDR2 SQIVND (reference sequence). Trimming at V came to 6 bases and at J to 3 bases, leaving 8 bases not matched to a gene. The CDR3 totals 15 residues. The CDR3 loop is CASSSRGQINQPQHF. CDR3 in DNA: TGTGCCAGTAGCTCTAGGGGGCAGATCAATCAGCCCCAGCATTTT.

The CDR3 nucleotides read TGCGCCAGCAGCCAAAACCGAGCCATGGGCTACACCTTC. Its protein is CASSQNRAMGYTF. The chain uses TRBV4-3 and TRBJ1-2; D is undetermined. V was trimmed by 2 bases and J by 8 bases, leaving 12 bases between them. The CDR3 consists of 13 residues. CDR1 is LGHNA, CDR2 YSLEER, per germline.

The rearrangement uses TRBV5-6 and TRBJ1-1; D call uncertain. CDR1 is SGHDT, CDR2 YYEEEE, per germline. The V and J ends lost 4 bases and 1 base respectively, with 11 bases between them. The CDR3 has 14 residues. CDR3 sequence reads: CASSRRAGNTEAFF. The CDR3 DNA follows: TGTGCCAGCAGCCGACGGGCGGGGAACACTGAAGCTTTCTTT.

The chain uses TRBV6-4 and TRBJ2-2, with D possibly matching TRBD1 (7 bases). CDR1 and CDR2 (germline): MRHNA, SNTAGT. Trimming removed 0 bases at V and 4 bases at J, with 12 bases between. The CDR3 extends over 16 amino acids. The CDR3 nucleotides are TGTGCCAGCAGTGACTCCCGACAGGGAGGCACCGGGGAGCTGTTTTTT. As protein: CASSDSRQGGTGELFF.

The rearrangement links TRBV6-6 to TRBJ1-1, with D possibly TRBD1 on 6 matching bases. The CDR3 is 15 residues long. Trimming shortened V by 2 bases and J by 0 bases, and 10 bases separated the two germline ends. Germline V gene sequence: CDR1 MNHNY, CDR2 SVGAGI (reference sequence). As DNA, the CDR3 is TGTGCCAGCAGTTACCCGGGACACCTGAACACTGAAGCTTTCTTT. It encodes CASSYPGHLNTEAFF.

This chain uses TRBV5-4 with TRBJ2-3; D possibly corresponds to TRBD2 (5 bases). Germline CDR1 and CDR2: SGHNT and YYREEE (reference sequence). The V end lost 4 bases, the J end lost 7 bases, and 19 bases lay between the germline ends. The CDR3 covers 15 residues. The CDR3 here is CASSGGRSVINTQYF. For the CDR3, the DNA is TGTGCCAGCAGCGGCGGGCGGTCTGTCATAAATACGCAGTATTTT.

V usage is TRBV5-4 and J usage is TRBJ2-7; 10 bases map to TRBD2. The CDR3 extends over 14 amino acids. The V gene end was trimmed by 4 bases and the J gene end by 2 bases; junction bases not matched to a gene: 3. Germline CDR1 is SGHNT and CDR2 is YYREEE (reference sequence). CDR3 in amino acids: CASSAGLATYEQYF. CDR3 nucleotide sequence: TGTGCCAGCAGCGCGGGACTAGCGACCTACGAGCAGTACTTC.